This entry lists 10 T cell receptor beta chains sequenced from one sample in a study of T cells in Graves' hyperthyroidism and ophthalmopathy. Regions amplified from RNA transcripts were the TCR beta CDR3 regions. TCR CDR3 underwent first-round RT-PCR with the HTBI primer set. TCRdb independently ran MiXCR on the multiplex PCR reads; one entry per CDR3 protein. The sample lists under 350,000 distinct CDR3 sequences, roughly an eighth occurring once. Material: blood. The receptor set was obtained from a middle-aged woman with Graves' hyperthyroidism.

The sample holds many counts of this clonotype. The rearrangement uses TRBV11-1 and TRBJ2-7, with 8 bases aligning to TRBD2. J was trimmed by 2 bases and V by 2 bases; bases with no gene match: 14. Per the germline V gene, CDR1 is SGHAT and CDR2 is FQDESV (reference sequence). The CDR3 runs 18 residues. DNA of the CDR3: TGTGCCAGCAGCTTACCCCCTGGGAGCGGGAGTAGGACCTACGAGCAGTACTTC. It is translated as CASSLPPGSGSRTYEQYF.

This chain connects TRBV14 to TRBJ2-1; the match to TRBD2 covers 7 bases. This CDR3 spans 14 amino acids. The germline gives CDR1 SGHDN, CDR2 FVKESK. After removal of 5 bases from V and 4 bases from J, the junction contained 5 bases not matched to a gene. In DNA, the CDR3 is TGTGCCAGCAGCTCAACGGGAGGATACAATGAGCAGTTCTTC. It translates to CASSSTGGYNEQFF.

The chain recombines TRBV2 with TRBJ2-7; 12 bases align to TRBD2. The ends lost 1 base at V and 5 bases at J; junction bases unmatched: 0. This CDR3 comprises 14 residues. CDR1 SNHLY and CDR2 FYNNEI come from the germline V gene. The CDR3 coding sequence is TGTGCCAGCAGTGAAGGACTAGCGGGAGACGAGCAGTACTTC. This codes for CASSEGLAGDEQYF.

This clonotype has at least ten counts. The DNA of the CDR3 is TGCGCCAGCACCTTAGTGGGGGGCCCTGAAGCTTTCTTT. Translated: CASTLVGGPEAFF. V and J are TRBV5-1 and TRBJ1-1; possible D gene TRBD1, 6 bases. The germline V and J ends were trimmed by 6 bases and 6 bases, with 15 bases remaining between them. This CDR3 is built from 13 residues. Germline V gene lookup returns CDR1 SGHRS and CDR2 YFSETQ.

This clonotype occurred many times. This chain uses TRBV9 with TRBJ2-5; the D gene is possibly TRBD2 (5 bases). V was shortened by 4 bases and J by 0 bases, with 10 bases between the two germline ends. Germline CDR1 and CDR2: SGDLS and YYNGEE. The length of the CDR3 is 14 residues. The CDR3 DNA is TGTGCCAGCAGCCCCAGGACTGACCAAGAGACCCAGTACTTC. It is translated as CASSPRTDQETQYF.

This clonotype was seen repeatedly, ten times or more. The chain links TRBV2 to TRBJ1-6; tentatively, D is TRBD1 (5 bases). Germline-derived CDR1 and CDR2 are SNHLY and FYNNEI. The CDR3 is 15 residues long. Deletions cut 7 bases from V and 4 bases from J, with 14 bases between. The CDR3 bases are TGTGCCAGCAAGGGTTTAGGGACGTATAATTCACCCCTCCACTTT. Translation gives CASKGLGTYNSPLHF.

This clonotype was observed at least ten times. The rearrangement uses TRBV3-1 and TRBJ2-3; TRBD2 is a possible D gene (6 bases). Germline CDR1 reads LGHDT; CDR2 reads YNNKEL (reference sequence). The ends were cut back, 0 bases at V and 8 bases at J, with 9 bases in the middle. There are 13 residues in the CDR3. The CDR3 here is CASSQDPGVTQYF. The CDR3 DNA follows: TGTGCCAGCAGCCAAGATCCGGGGGTTACGCAGTATTTT.

This clonotype was recorded at least ten times. This rearrangement joins TRBV3-1 to TRBJ2-3, with D hard to call. This CDR3 comprises 15 residues. V lost 2 bases and J 7 bases, leaving 16 bases between the germline ends. Germline lookup yields CDR1 LGHDT and CDR2 YNNKEL (reference sequence). CDR3: CASSQSPETGYTQYF. Here the CDR3 DNA reads TGTGCCAGCAGCCAATCACCAGAAACTGGGTATACGCAGTATTTT.

Many counts were recorded for this clonotype. The chain joins TRBV12-3 or TRBV12-4 to TRBJ2-5, with a weak D call TRBD1 (6 bases). The CDR3 totals 14 residues. The V and J ends lost 2 bases and 5 bases respectively, with 12 bases between them. The CDR3 reads CASSLTGLVETQYF. Here the CDR3 DNA reads TGTGCCAGCAGTTTAACAGGGTTGGTGGAGACCCAGTACTTC.

V and J are TRBV6-1 and TRBJ2-1, with TRBD2 identical over 7 bases. V was pared by 5 bases and J by 4 bases, with 8 bases of the junction left unmatched. Germline CDR1 reads MNHNS; CDR2 reads SASEGT. The CDR3 is 15 residues long. The CDR3 DNA is TGTGCCAGCAGTTATCGTTCTAGCGGATACAATGAGCAGTTCTTC. It yields the protein CASSYRSSGYNEQFF.